A few counts support the clone carrying this T cell receptor (beta chain). Its specificity is not known. The sample belongs to a study of beta chain features in type 1 diabetes. V was cut by 0 bases and J by 3 bases, with 11 bases left in between. The CDR3 totals 16 residues. Per germline, CDR1 SGHAT and CDR2 FQDESV (reference sequence). Expressed TCRB transcripts got sequenced, as all isolated RNA was reverse transcribed. Generated by immunoSEQ multiplex PCR, the TCRdb table keeps only in-frame clones and is missing some. The table includes 630,000 or so clones, roughly an eighth detected once. Overall study findings and caveats: Moderate yet significant TCRB CDR3 shortening was seen in Type 1 diabetes patients in all four CD4+ subsets. For cells with high TCR expression, cDNA sequencing could yield over-representation.

The sample was naive CD4+ T cells from blood. This sequence joins TRBV11-1 and TRBJ2-2; D remains unclear. This TCR was sampled from a man aged 18 to 30 with type 1 diabetes. The CDR3 nucleotides are TGTGCCAGCAGCTTAGCGGAGATGGCAGACACCGGGGAGCTGTTTTTT. This sequence encodes CASSLAEMADTGELFF.